This T cell receptor beta chain was sequenced in a study of CD8+CD57+ T cells in acquired aplastic anemia. As regards this clonotype: Its antigen is unidentified.

The J segment lost 7 bases and the V segment lost 4 bases, leaving 7 bases of the junction unmatched. This CDR3 has 14 amino acids. CDR1 is SEHNR and CDR2 is FQNEAQ in the germline V gene (reference sequence). Genomic DNA served as template for TCR beta VDJ and CDR3 profiling. TCRdb used MiXCR to reprocess the reads, holding one entry per CDR3 protein. The top ten hold about 2.3% of the sample, which has 100,000 to 150,000 distinct CDR3 sequences, around 48% seen once. Study findings and constraints: No significant patient-versus-control difference appeared in CD8+ Simpson's diversity.

The rearrangement joins TRBV7-9 to TRBJ1-2; 9 nucleotides line up with TRBD1. The sequence was obtained from a human donor in good health, serving as a control. The source material was sorted CD4+, CD8+, or CD8+CD57+ T cells (not recorded which) from PBMCs. CDR3 loop: CASSSTGQGTGYTF. The CDR3 DNA is TGTGCCAGCAGCTCGACGGGACAGGGCACTGGCTACACCTTC. The full variable domain, in which reference TRBV7-9 and TRBJ1-2 provide the parts outside the CDR3, is DTGVSQNPRHKITKRGQNVTFRCDPISEHNRLYWYRQTLGQGPEFLTYFQNEAQLEKSRLLSDRFSAERPKGSFSTLEIQRTEQGDSAMYLCASSSTGQGTGYTFGSGTRLTVV.